This section outlines one T cell receptor (beta chain) sequence together with its context. Clones were sequenced by immunoSEQ multiplex PCR, and TCRdb holds only the in-frame ones, with some missing. The sample gives 130,000 or so clones, 75% to 90% of which show up once; about 3% is in the top ten. The sample comes from a study of T cell responses to AZD1222 COVID-19 vaccine. Trimming took 6 bases from V and 0 from J; bases not matched to a gene: 7. This CDR3 spans 16 amino acids. Germline-derived CDR1 and CDR2 are MNHEY and SMNVEV (reference sequence). The chain recombines TRBV27 with TRBJ2-1, with 8 bases fitting TRBD2. This clonotype was sampled from an adult in good health. Specimen: peripheral blood, collected on day 0 of AZD1222 vaccination. The CDR3: CASRPSGRNSYNEQFF. DNA of the CDR3: TGTGCCAGCAGACCTAGCGGGCGGAACTCCTACAATGAGCAGTTCTTC.